The rows below give T cell receptor beta chains drawn from one sample of a study of blood T cell repertoires in COVID-19. Clones were sequenced by immunoSEQ multiplex PCR, and TCRdb holds only the in-frame ones, with some missing. The sample includes 330,000 or so clones, over 75% of them seen just once. Sequenced material: PBMCs or T cells enriched from blood (not recorded which). The receptors here all came from a man aged 25-45 years who had recovered from COVID-19. The CDR3 runs from the conserved cysteine through the conserved F or W. Fields, in order: clone size, J gene, D gene, V gene, CDR3 protein, CDR3 DNA. D genes are given only for firm matches. A row's size may be missing; if present it is once, few, many or a size class.

clone_size: NA
j_call: TRBJ1-1
d_call: NA
v_call: TRBV19
cdr3_aa: CASGGGMNTEAFF
cdr3_nt: TGTGCCAGTGGGGGAGGGATGAACACTGAAGCTTTCTTT

clone_size: NA
j_call: TRBJ1-6
d_call: NA
v_call: TRBV28
cdr3_aa: CASSELGSSPLHF
cdr3_nt: TGTGCCAGCAGTGAACTCGGTTCATCACCCCTCCACTTT

clone_size: once
j_call: TRBJ2-5
d_call: NA
v_call: TRBV7-9
cdr3_aa: CASSLAGIRGETQYF
cdr3_nt: TGTGCCAGCAGCTTAGCGGGGATACGAGGGGAGACCCAGTACTTC

clone_size: NA
j_call: TRBJ2-7
d_call: NA
v_call: TRBV2
cdr3_aa: CASGRQENPEQYF
cdr3_nt: TGTGCCAGCGGTAGGCAGGAAAATCCCGAGCAGTACTTC

clone_size: NA
j_call: TRBJ2-2
d_call: NA
v_call: TRBV20-1
cdr3_aa: CSASLGGPGTGELFF
cdr3_nt: TGCAGTGCTAGTCTGGGGGGGCCGGGCACCGGGGAGCTGTTTTTT

clone_size: NA
j_call: TRBJ2-5
d_call: TRBD2
v_call: TRBV3-1/TRBV3-2
cdr3_aa: CASSHRAGQETQYF
cdr3_nt: TGTGCCAGCAGCCACCGAGCGGGGCAAGAGACCCAGTACTTC

clone_size: NA
j_call: TRBJ1-2
d_call: TRBD1
v_call: TRBV24-1
cdr3_aa: CATRGTGEYGYTF
cdr3_nt: TGTGCCACCAGGGGGACAGGGGAGTATGGCTACACCTTC

clone_size: NA
j_call: TRBJ1-1
d_call: NA
v_call: TRBV5-1
cdr3_aa: CASSLGAGGTEAFF
cdr3_nt: TGCGCCAGCAGCTTGGGCGCCGGGGGCACTGAAGCTTTCTTT

clone_size: NA
j_call: TRBJ1-6
d_call: NA
v_call: TRBV27
cdr3_aa: CASSFGGALNSPLHF
cdr3_nt: TGTGCCAGCAGTTTTGGGGGGGCGCTGAATTCACCCCTCCACTTT

clone_size: few
j_call: TRBJ1-5
d_call: NA
v_call: TRBV12-5
cdr3_aa: CASRPGSSNQPQHF
cdr3_nt: TGTGCTAGCCGACCGGGGAGTAGCAATCAGCCCCAGCATTTT

clone_size: NA
j_call: TRBJ1-6
d_call: TRBD1
v_call: TRBV27
cdr3_aa: CASRSQGQGGSPLHF
cdr3_nt: TGTGCCAGCAGATCTCAGGGACAGGGAGGTTCACCCCTCCACTTT

clone_size: NA
j_call: TRBJ1-2
d_call: TRBD1
v_call: TRBV27
cdr3_aa: CASSLSGTGYGYTF
cdr3_nt: TGTGCCAGCAGTCTCTCCGGGACAGGCTATGGCTACACCTTC

clone_size: NA
j_call: TRBJ2-7
d_call: TRBD1
v_call: TRBV5-5
cdr3_aa: CASSRTGPYEQYF
cdr3_nt: TGTGCCAGCAGCAGGACAGGTCCCTACGAGCAGTACTTC

clone_size: NA
j_call: TRBJ1-2
d_call: NA
v_call: TRBV7-9
cdr3_aa: CASSSPLQAHGDGYTF
cdr3_nt: TGTGCCAGCAGCTCCCCTCTCCAGGCCCATGGTGATGGCTACACCTTC

clone_size: NA
j_call: TRBJ1-1
d_call: NA
v_call: TRBV5-1
cdr3_aa: CASSFEGSGTEAFF
cdr3_nt: TGCGCCAGCAGCTTTGAGGGCTCTGGGACTGAAGCTTTCTTT

clone_size: NA
j_call: TRBJ1-1
d_call: TRBD1
v_call: TRBV3-1/TRBV3-2
cdr3_aa: CASGRTGSAFF
cdr3_nt: TGTGCCAGCGGCAGGACAGGGTCGGCTTTCTTT

clone_size: NA
j_call: TRBJ2-7
d_call: TRBD1
v_call: TRBV28
cdr3_aa: CASSESGQAWEQYF
cdr3_nt: TGTGCCAGCAGCGAGTCGGGACAGGCGTGGGAGCAGTACTTC

clone_size: NA
j_call: TRBJ1-1
d_call: NA
v_call: TRBV28
cdr3_aa: CASSAPQGEAFF
cdr3_nt: TGTGCCAGCAGTGCTCCCCAGGGTGAAGCTTTCTTT

clone_size: NA
j_call: TRBJ1-2
d_call: TRBD1
v_call: TRBV15
cdr3_aa: CATSRTPADRVGGYTF
cdr3_nt: TGTGCCACCAGCAGAACCCCCGCCGACAGGGTAGGTGGCTACACCTTC

clone_size: once
j_call: TRBJ1-2
d_call: NA
v_call: TRBV2
cdr3_aa: CASSLKPLPLGYTF
cdr3_nt: TGTGCCAGCAGTTTAAAGCCGCTTCCTCTAGGCTACACCTTC

clone_size: NA
j_call: TRBJ2-5
d_call: TRBD2
v_call: TRBV5-1
cdr3_aa: CASSYAGDGETQYF
cdr3_nt: TGCGCCAGCAGCTATGCGGGGGACGGGGAGACCCAGTACTTC

clone_size: NA
j_call: TRBJ2-5
d_call: NA
v_call: TRBV11-2
cdr3_aa: CASSSGGRSGETQYF
cdr3_nt: TGTGCCAGCAGCTCGGGGGGCCGGTCGGGGGAGACCCAGTACTTC

clone_size: NA
j_call: TRBJ2-2
d_call: NA
v_call: TRBV10-1
cdr3_aa: CASSGYGGSGELFF
cdr3_nt: TGCGCCAGCAGTGGTTATGGAGGGTCCGGGGAGCTGTTTTTT

clone_size: NA
j_call: TRBJ1-1
d_call: TRBD1
v_call: TRBV19
cdr3_aa: CASSTTGGGDTEAFF
cdr3_nt: TGTGCCAGTAGTACGACAGGGGGTGGGGACACTGAAGCTTTCTTT

clone_size: once
j_call: TRBJ2-2
d_call: TRBD1
v_call: TRBV5-1
cdr3_aa: CASRGQGATGELFF
cdr3_nt: TGCGCCAGCAGAGGACAGGGGGCTACCGGGGAGCTGTTTTTT

clone_size: NA
j_call: TRBJ1-2
d_call: NA
v_call: TRBV5-8
cdr3_aa: CASSLVEGGYTF
cdr3_nt: TGTGCCAGCAGCTTGGTGGAGGGTGGCTACACCTTC

clone_size: NA
j_call: TRBJ1-6
d_call: NA
v_call: TRBV4-1
cdr3_aa: CASSFESNSPLHF
cdr3_nt: TGCGCCAGCAGCTTCGAGAGTAATTCACCCCTCCACTTT